This TCR beta chain was recovered during a study of shared clonotypes between healthy human individuals. The wider study: The study enrolled two women and three men aged 18 to 49.

Turning to this clone: At the DNA level, this CDR3 is encoded by other sequences in the same sample as well.

The CDR3 length is 16 residues. Germline-derived CDR1 and CDR2 are SGHRS and YFSETQ. Trimming cost V 3 bases and J 7 bases; bases outside gene matches: 7. Only CD45RO-negative cells positively selected for CCR7 counted as naive CD8 cells, so terminally differentiated effector memory CD45RA+ cells were excluded. As processed by the authors: Filtering differed since immunoSEQ provided only junctions, with no quality scores. Some clones are missing from TCRdb's copy, which holds only in-frame ones; the method was immunoSEQ multiplex PCR. V and J calls plus clone size are reproduced from that table; the DNA served to infer D and trimming. The table records over 2 million clones, just under 95% of them present only once.

The sequence derives from a man younger than 35 in good health. The sample was naive CD8+ T cells sorted from blood. This chain uses TRBV5-1 with TRBJ2-1; TRBD2 agrees at 13 bases. The CDR3 is CASSSGLAGVGNEQFF. The CDR3 bases are TGCGCCAGCAGCTCCGGACTAGCGGGAGTGGGGAATGAGCAGTTCTTC.